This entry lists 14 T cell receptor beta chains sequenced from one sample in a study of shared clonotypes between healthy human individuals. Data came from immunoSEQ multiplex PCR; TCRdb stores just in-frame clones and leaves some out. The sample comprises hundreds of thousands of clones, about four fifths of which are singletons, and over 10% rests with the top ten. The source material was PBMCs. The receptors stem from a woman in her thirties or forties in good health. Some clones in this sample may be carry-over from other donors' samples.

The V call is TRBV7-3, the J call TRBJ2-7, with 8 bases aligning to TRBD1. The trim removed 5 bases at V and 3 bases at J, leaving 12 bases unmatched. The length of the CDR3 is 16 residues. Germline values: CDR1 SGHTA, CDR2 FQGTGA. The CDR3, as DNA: TGTGCCAGCAGCCACCTTAGGGCAGGGGGCTTCTACGAGCAGTACTTC. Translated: CASSHLRAGGFYEQYF. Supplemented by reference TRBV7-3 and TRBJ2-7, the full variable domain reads GAGVSQTPSNKVTEKGKYVELRCDPISGHTALYWYRQSLGQGPEFLIYFQGTGAADDSGLPNDRFFAVRPEGSVSTLKIQRTERGDSAVYLCASSHLRAGGFYEQYFGPGTRLTVT.

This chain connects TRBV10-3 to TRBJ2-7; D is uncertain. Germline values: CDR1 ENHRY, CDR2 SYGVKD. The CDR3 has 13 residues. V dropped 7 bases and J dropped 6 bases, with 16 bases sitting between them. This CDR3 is CAIKNSGFREQYF. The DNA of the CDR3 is TGTGCCATCAAGAACAGTGGGTTTCGCGAGCAGTACTTC.

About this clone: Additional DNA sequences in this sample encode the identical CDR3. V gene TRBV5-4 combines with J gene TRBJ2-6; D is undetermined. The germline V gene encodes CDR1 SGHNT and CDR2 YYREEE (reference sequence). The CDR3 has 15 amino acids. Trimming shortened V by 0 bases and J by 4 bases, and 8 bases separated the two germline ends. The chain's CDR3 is CASSLAGSGANVLTF. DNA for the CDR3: TGTGCCAGCAGCTTGGCAGGATCCGGGGCCAACGTCCTGACTTTC.

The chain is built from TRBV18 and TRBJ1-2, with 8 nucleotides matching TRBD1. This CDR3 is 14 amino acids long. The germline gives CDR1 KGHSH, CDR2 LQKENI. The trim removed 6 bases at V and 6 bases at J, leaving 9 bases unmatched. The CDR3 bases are TGTGCCAGCTCGCTACAGGGGGTTTCAGATGGCTACACCTTC. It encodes CASSLQGVSDGYTF.

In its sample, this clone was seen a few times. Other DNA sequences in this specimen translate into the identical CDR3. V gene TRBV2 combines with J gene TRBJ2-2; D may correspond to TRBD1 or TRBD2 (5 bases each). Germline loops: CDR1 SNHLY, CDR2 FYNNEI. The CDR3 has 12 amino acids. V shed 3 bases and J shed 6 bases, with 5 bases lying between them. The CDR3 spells CASSEGAGELFF. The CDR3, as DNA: TGTGCCAGCAGTGAGGGGGCCGGGGAGCTGTTTTTT.

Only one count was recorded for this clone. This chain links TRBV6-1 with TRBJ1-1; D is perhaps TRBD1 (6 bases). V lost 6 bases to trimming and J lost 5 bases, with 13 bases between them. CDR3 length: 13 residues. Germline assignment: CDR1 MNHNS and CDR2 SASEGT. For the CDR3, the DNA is TGTGCCAGCAGGTACAGGGCGGAGACTGAAGCTTTCTTT. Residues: CASRYRAETEAFF.

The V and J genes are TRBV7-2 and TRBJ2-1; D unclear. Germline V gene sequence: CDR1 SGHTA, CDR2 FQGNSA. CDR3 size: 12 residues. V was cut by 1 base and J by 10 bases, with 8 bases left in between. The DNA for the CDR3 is TGTGCCAGCAGCTTAGTTCGGTTGGAGCAGTTCTTC. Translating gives CASSLVRLEQFF.

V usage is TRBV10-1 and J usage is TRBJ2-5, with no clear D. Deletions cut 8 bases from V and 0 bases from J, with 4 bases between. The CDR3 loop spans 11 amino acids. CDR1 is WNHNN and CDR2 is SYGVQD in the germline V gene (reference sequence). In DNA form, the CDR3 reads TGCGCCAGCTATTACCAAGAGACCCAGTACTTC. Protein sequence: CASYYQETQYF.

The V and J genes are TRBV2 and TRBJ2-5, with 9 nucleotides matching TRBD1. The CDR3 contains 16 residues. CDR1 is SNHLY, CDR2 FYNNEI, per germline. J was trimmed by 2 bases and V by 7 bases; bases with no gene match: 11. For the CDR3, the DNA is TGTGCCAGCACCTTGGGGAAGGGACAGGGACAAGAGACCCAGTACTTC. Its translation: CASTLGKGQGQETQYF.

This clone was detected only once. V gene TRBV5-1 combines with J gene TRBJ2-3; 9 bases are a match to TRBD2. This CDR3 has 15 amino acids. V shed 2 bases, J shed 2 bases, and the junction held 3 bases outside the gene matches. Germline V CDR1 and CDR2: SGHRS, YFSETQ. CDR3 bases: TGCGCCAGCAGCTTTGCGGGAGGGAACACAGATACGCAGTATTTT. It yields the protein CASSFAGGNTDTQYF.

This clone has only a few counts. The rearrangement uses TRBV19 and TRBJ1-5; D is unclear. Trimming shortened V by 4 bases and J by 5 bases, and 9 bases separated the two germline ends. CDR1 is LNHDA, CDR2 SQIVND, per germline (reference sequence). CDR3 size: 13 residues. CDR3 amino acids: CASSTRLDQPQHF. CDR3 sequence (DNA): TGTGCCAGTAGTACCCGGCTAGATCAGCCCCAGCATTTT.

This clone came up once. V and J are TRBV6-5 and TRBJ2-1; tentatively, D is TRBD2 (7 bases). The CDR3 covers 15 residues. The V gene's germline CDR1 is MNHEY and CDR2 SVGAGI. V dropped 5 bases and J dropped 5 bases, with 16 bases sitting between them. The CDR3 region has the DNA TGTGCCAGCAGTATACAGGGAGGGGGTCACAATGAGCAGTTCTTC. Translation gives CASSIQGGGHNEQFF.

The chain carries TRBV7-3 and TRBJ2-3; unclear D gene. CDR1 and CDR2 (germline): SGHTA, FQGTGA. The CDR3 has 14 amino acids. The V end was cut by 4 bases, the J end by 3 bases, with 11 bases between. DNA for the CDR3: TGTGCCAGCAGCTCCCAGGCTGGAACAGATACGCAGTATTTT. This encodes CASSSQAGTDTQYF.

The CDR3 DNA is TGTGCCAGCAGCTTCTTCAAGGAAAATGAAAAACTGTTTTTT. As protein: CASSFFKENEKLFF. The chain carries TRBV7-9 and TRBJ1-4; D gene uncertain. The ends were cut back, 3 bases at V and 5 bases at J, with 10 bases in the middle. The germline gives CDR1 SEHNR, CDR2 FQNEAQ (reference sequence). The CDR3 consists of 14 residues.